This T cell receptor beta chain is drawn from a study of beta chain bispecific antibodies for T cell cancers. In TCRdb, the 5' RACE reads were re-called with MiXCR into one record per CDR3 protein. This sample has 20,000 to 25,000 distinct CDR3 sequences, with under 3% found just once. This clonotype was seen at least ten times. The antigen remains unidentified. V dropped 8 bases and J dropped 5; count of bases not matched to a gene: 6. CDR1 SNHLY and CDR2 FYNNEI come from the germline V gene. The CDR3 spans 14 residues. Study observations and caveats: In these mixed samples, most targeted TRBV reads derived from the leukemia cell line.

Either OKT3 anti-CD3 antibody or CD3/CD28 beads expanded T cells from blood mononuclear cells over roughly three days. The V call is TRBV2, the J call TRBJ2-2, with TRBD2 identical over 9 bases. The clonotype was recovered from a human donor in good health. Some clones in this sample may be carry-over from other donors' samples. The sequencing input was healthy donor T cells cultured with leukemia cells. CDR3 DNA: TGTGCCAGCTCGGATCTAGCGGGGACCGGGGAGCTGTTTTTT. It yields the protein CASSDLAGTGELFF.